This T cell receptor beta chain is drawn from a study of cytomegalovirus exposure and HLA in healthy donors. About the research overall: The 120 validation repertoires matched the 650 to 850 first-cohort repertoires in platform, a later analysis reported.

The approximately 120-subject validation cohort, separate from the roughly 700-subject first cohort, included the donors. Only in-frame clones appear in the TCRdb table, and some are missing; sequencing was by immunoSEQ multiplex PCR. Of 70,000 or so clones in the sample, less than 95% were seen once. The CDR3 runs to 13 residues. The sample comprised PBMCs. This TCR derives from a woman aged 18-29 years in good health and CMV-seronegative. V usage is TRBV21-1 and J usage is TRBJ2-7; the D call TRBD2 from the table was never checked on the DNA. TRBV21-1 is a pseudogene locus. The CDR3 DNA sequence: TGTGCCAGCCCTACCCCCCAAGACTACGAGCAGTACTTC. It encodes CASPTPQDYEQYF.